The 18 T cell receptor beta chains listed next were all sequenced from one sample in a study of blood T cell repertoires in COVID-19. Libraries were prepared by immunoSEQ multiplex PCR; TCRdb keeps only in-frame clonotypes and omits some of them. The repertoire consists of about 320,000 clones, with about 90% occurring once and the leading ten covering approximately 5.2%. Sequenced: PBMCs or T cells enriched from blood (not recorded which). The receptors derive from a young woman who had recovered from COVID-19.

This chain joins TRBV5-1 and TRBJ1-1, with unresolved D. The CDR3 has 14 residues. Germline V gives CDR1 SGHRS, CDR2 YFSETQ. Trimming removed 1 base from V and 3 bases from J, with 10 bases in between. CDR3 nucleotides: TGCGCCAGCAGCTTGCAGACCGGGGACACTGAAGCTTTCTTT. Protein: CASSLQTGDTEAFF.

The V call is TRBV19, the J call TRBJ1-2, with a tentative D call TRBD1 (6 bases). The CDR3 covers 15 residues. The V end lost 5 bases, the J end lost 5 bases, and 18 bases lay between the germline ends. In germline, CDR1 is LNHDA, CDR2 SQIVND (reference sequence). The CDR3 is CASSESTGFLYGYTF. The CDR3 DNA sequence: TGTGCCAGTAGTGAATCGACAGGATTCTTATATGGCTACACCTTC.

The chain is built from TRBV4-1 and TRBJ1-5; TRBD1 might be the D (6 bases). Trimming stripped 1 base from V and 1 base from J, with 11 bases between. Germline-derived CDR1 and CDR2 are MGHRA and YSYEKL. This CDR3 has 16 residues. The CDR3 DNA reads as TGCGCCAGCAGCCAAGGGGGAGGGGGAAGCAATCAGCCCCAGCATTTT. This gives the protein CASSQGGGGSNQPQHF.

This chain links TRBV3-1 (or the pseudogene TRBV3-2) with TRBJ2-2, with 8 nucleotides matching TRBD2. Germline CDR1 reads LGHDT; CDR2 reads YNNKEL (reference sequence). CDR3 size: 14 residues. V shed 7 bases and J 4 bases; nucleotides not matched to a gene: 5. CDR3 sequence reads: CASNRGGLTGELFF. CDR3 nucleotides: TGTGCCAGCAACCGGGGGGGACTCACCGGGGAGCTGTTTTTT.

The chain employs TRBV10-1 and TRBJ1-1; D possibly corresponds to TRBD1 (6 bases). The CDR3 covers 16 residues. The germline CDR1 and CDR2 sequences are WNHNN and SYGVQD (reference sequence). The ends were cut back, 0 bases at V and 0 bases at J, with 11 bases in the middle. The DNA of the CDR3 is TGCGCCAGCAGTGAGTCTAGAGGACAGCTGAACACTGAAGCTTTCTTT. Its translation: CASSESRGQLNTEAFF.

V and J are TRBV28 and TRBJ2-7; 10 bases align to TRBD1. Germline loops: CDR1 MDHEN, CDR2 SYDVKM. The junction had 5 bases not matched to a gene; V was cut back by 6 bases and J by 6 bases. CDR3 length: 13 residues. Written as DNA, the CDR3 is TGTGCCAGCAGAAGGACAGGGGGAGGCGAGCAGTACTTC. Its translation is CASRRTGGGEQYF.

The chain is built from TRBV3-1 (or the pseudogene TRBV3-2) and TRBJ2-1; TRBD2 aligns across 14 bases. Trimming at V came to 4 bases and at J to 9 bases, leaving 8 bases not matched to a gene. Germline CDR1 LGHDT, CDR2 YNNKEL (reference sequence). The CDR3 length is 16 residues. The CDR3, as DNA: TGTGCCAGCAGCCGTTCGACTAGCGGGGGGGCCGTTGAGCAGTTCTTC. It translates to CASSRSTSGGAVEQFF.

The rearrangement joins TRBV5-1 to TRBJ1-1; D unclear. Trimming took off 4 bases at V and 10 bases at J, with 11 bases between the two ends. The CDR3 is 11 residues long. Germline V gene data show CDR1 as SGHRS and CDR2 as YFSETQ. CDR3 sequence reads: CASSGDNAAFF. The CDR3 DNA reads TGCGCCAGCAGCGGCGACAACGCAGCTTTCTTT.

This clone appeared once. V and J are TRBV5-1 and TRBJ2-7; D is unresolved. The CDR3 sequence is 15 residues long. The germline V gene has CDR1 SGHRS and CDR2 YFSETQ. The V and J ends lost 0 bases and 5 bases respectively, with 15 bases between them. CDR3 bases: TGCGCCAGCAGCTTGGGGGTAAGCCAGGTGGACGAGCAGTACTTC. Translating it yields CASSLGVSQVDEQYF. The variable domain in full, completed from reference TRBV5-1 and TRBJ2-7, reads KAGVTQTPRYLIKTRGQQVTLSCSPISGHRSVSWYQQTPGQGLQFLFEYFSETQRNKGNFPGRFSGRQFSNSRSEMNVSTLELGDSALYLCASSLGVSQVDEQYFGPGTRLTVT.

A single count supports this clone. The chain carries TRBV6-1 and TRBJ1-2, with 7 bases identical to TRBD1. This CDR3 has 15 amino acids. The V segment lost 3 bases and the J segment 3 bases; nucleotides outside the gene matches: 7. The V gene's germline CDR1 is MNHNS and CDR2 SASEGT. Here the CDR3 reads CASSEAGTADYGYTF. The CDR3 DNA reads TGTGCCAGCAGTGAGGCCGGGACAGCCGACTATGGCTACACCTTC.

This chain joins TRBV6-5 and TRBJ2-2, with D possibly being TRBD2 (5 bases). Germline loops: CDR1 MNHEY, CDR2 SVGAGI. CDR3 length: 13 residues. Trimming pared 9 bases from V and 4 bases from J, leaving 12 bases between. CDR3: CASRGSGTGELFF. DNA of the CDR3: TGTGCCAGTCGAGGCAGCGGCACCGGGGAGCTGTTTTTT.

The genes are TRBV18 and TRBJ1-5; a possible D gene is TRBD1 (6 bases). V lost 2 bases to trimming and J lost 4 bases, with 12 bases between them. The CDR3 loop spans 15 amino acids. Germline values: CDR1 KGHSH, CDR2 LQKENI. The CDR3 bases are TGTGCCAGCTCACCAGACAGGAATACTAATCAGCCCCAGCATTTT. This encodes CASSPDRNTNQPQHF. Full variable domain (missing parts from reference TRBV18 and TRBJ1-5): NAGVMQNPRHLVRRRGQEARLRCSPMKGHSHVYWYRQLPEEGLKFMVYLQKENIIDESGMPKERFSAEFPKEGPSILRIQQVVRGDSAAYFCASSPDRNTNQPQHFGDGTRLSIL.

The J gene is TRBJ1-1, the V gene TRBV3-1 (or the pseudogene TRBV3-2); possibly TRBD1 for D (5 bases). This CDR3 comprises 15 residues. V lost 3 bases and J 6 bases, leaving 17 bases between the germline ends. The V gene's germline CDR1 is LGHDT and CDR2 YNNKEL (reference sequence). The CDR3 loop reads CASSQVGGGTAEAFF. CDR3 coding DNA: TGTGCCAGCAGCCAGGTCGGGGGGGGGACTGCTGAAGCTTTCTTT.

This clone occurred once. This chain connects TRBV6-6 to TRBJ1-5, with 10 positions matching TRBD1. V dropped 9 bases and J dropped 4; count of bases not matched to a gene: 6. The germline gives CDR1 MNHNY, CDR2 SVGAGI (reference sequence). This CDR3 has 14 amino acids. CDR3: CASAGQGGNQPQHF. In nucleotides, the CDR3 is TGTGCCAGTGCAGGACAGGGGGGAAATCAGCCCCAGCATTTT.

CDR3 coding DNA: TGTGCCACCAGCAGAGATCTAAGGGACACCTCTGGAAACACCATATATTTT. Amino acids: CATSRDLRDTSGNTIYF. The genes are TRBV15 and TRBJ1-3, with D possibly matching TRBD1 (6 bases). The V gene lost 0 bases and the J gene lost 0 bases, with 12 bases spanning the gap. From germline, CDR1 is LNHNV and CDR2 YYDKDF (reference sequence). This CDR3 has 17 amino acids.

The V call is TRBV18, the J call TRBJ1-6; 7 nucleotides match TRBD1. CDR1 and CDR2 (germline): KGHSH, LQKENI. V lost 3 bases, J lost 10 bases, and 15 bases stayed unmatched. The CDR3 totals 17 residues. The CDR3 DNA sequence: TGTGCCAGCTCACCCACGGGGACAGCCGGCGCTAAGTCACCCCTCCACTTT. Its translation is CASSPTGTAGAKSPLHF.

This clone has more than one count but fewer than ten. The rearrangement links TRBV7-2 to TRBJ1-2; D perhaps matches TRBD1 (6 bases). V shed 0 bases and J shed 3 bases, with 11 bases lying between them. Germline CDR1 SGHTA, CDR2 FQGNSA. The CDR3 runs 15 residues. The CDR3 DNA sequence: TGTGCCAGCAGCTTAGCTACAGGGTTGGACTATGGCTACACCTTC. Its protein product is CASSLATGLDYGYTF.

The CDR3 DNA follows: TGTGCCAGCAGCTTCGGCGGGACGGTCGTACATACGCAGTATTTT. Translated: CASSFGGTVVHTQYF. The V and J genes are TRBV7-2 and TRBJ2-3, with a tentative D call TRBD2 (6 bases). Trimming removed 3 bases from V and 7 bases from J, with 17 bases in between. From germline, CDR1 is SGHTA and CDR2 FQGNSA. CDR3 length: 15 amino acids. The full variable domain, with the rest looked up from reference TRBV7-2 and TRBJ2-3, is GAGVSQSPSNKVTEKGKDVELRCDPISGHTALYWYRQSLGQGLEFLIYFQGNSAPDKSGLPSDRFSAERTGGSVSTLTIQRTQQEDSAVYLCASSFGGTVVHTQYFGPGTRLTVL.